This T cell receptor beta chain was retrieved from a study of cytomegalovirus exposure and HLA in healthy donors. Study-wide results and limits: TCR beta V- and J-gene trimming, according to a later analysis, was linked to a missense DCLRE1C variant. Researchers counted around 150 TCR beta chains as cytomegalovirus-associated.

From germline, CDR1 is SGHTA and CDR2 FQGTGA. The germline V and J ends were trimmed by 2 bases and 1 base, with 21 bases remaining between them. CDR3 length equals 20 residues. Among the donors, all were healthy bone marrow donors. Although they were nominally healthy when sampled, donors likely had unrecorded immune exposures. As concerns this clone: Its specificity is unknown.

The PCR was carried out with 60 Vbeta primers and 13 Jbeta primers. The assay was immunoSEQ multiplex PCR, and TCRdb's table has in-frame clones only and misses some. The sample comprises roughly 97,000 clones, 78% of which are singletons, and 1.5% to 2% rests with the top ten. This TCR derives from a woman in her thirties or forties in good health and CMV-seronegative. Sequencing input: PBMCs. The rearrangement uses TRBV7-3 and TRBJ2-6, with D possibly matching TRBD1 (5 bases). DNA of the CDR3: TGTGCCAGCAGCTTAGAAGGGTCCGGCAGGGTGGTATCTGGGGCCAACGTCCTGACTTTC. It translates to CASSLEGSGRVVSGANVLTF.